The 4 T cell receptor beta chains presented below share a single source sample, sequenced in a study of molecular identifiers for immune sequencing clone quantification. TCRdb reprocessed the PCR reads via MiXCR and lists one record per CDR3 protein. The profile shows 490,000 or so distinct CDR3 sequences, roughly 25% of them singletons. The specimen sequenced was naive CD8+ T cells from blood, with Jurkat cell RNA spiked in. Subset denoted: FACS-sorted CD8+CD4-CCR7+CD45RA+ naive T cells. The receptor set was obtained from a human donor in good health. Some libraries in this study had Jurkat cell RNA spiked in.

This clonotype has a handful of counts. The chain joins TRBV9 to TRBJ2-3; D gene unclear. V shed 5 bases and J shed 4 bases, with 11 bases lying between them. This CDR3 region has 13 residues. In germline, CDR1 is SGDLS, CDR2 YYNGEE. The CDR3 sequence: CASSDTSADTQYF. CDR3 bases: TGTGCCAGCAGTGACACATCTGCAGATACGCAGTATTTT.

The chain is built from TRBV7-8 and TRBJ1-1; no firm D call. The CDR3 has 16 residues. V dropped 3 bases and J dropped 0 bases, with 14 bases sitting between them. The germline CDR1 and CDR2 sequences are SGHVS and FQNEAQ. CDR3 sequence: CASSFGPGTLNTEAFF. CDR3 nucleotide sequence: TGTGCCAGCAGCTTCGGCCCCGGAACTTTGAACACTGAAGCTTTCTTT.

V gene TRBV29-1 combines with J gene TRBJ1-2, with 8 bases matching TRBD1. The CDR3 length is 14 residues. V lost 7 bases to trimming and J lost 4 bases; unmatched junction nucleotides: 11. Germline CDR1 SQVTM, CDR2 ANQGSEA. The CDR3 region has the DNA TGCAGCGCCCACCCGGACAGGGACAGCTATGGCTACACCTTC. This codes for CSAHPDRDSYGYTF.

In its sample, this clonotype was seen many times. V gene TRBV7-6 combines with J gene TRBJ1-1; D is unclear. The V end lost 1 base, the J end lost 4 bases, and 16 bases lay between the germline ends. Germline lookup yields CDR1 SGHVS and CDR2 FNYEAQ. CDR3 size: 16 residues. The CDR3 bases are TGTGCCAGCAGCTTAGGTAGGAAGGGCGGCGCCACTGAAGCTTTCTTT. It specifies CASSLGRKGGATEAFF. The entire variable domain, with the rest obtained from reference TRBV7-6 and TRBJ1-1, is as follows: GAGVSQSPRYKVTKRGQDVALRCDPISGHVSLYWYRQALGQGPEFLTYFNYEAQQDKSGLPNDRFSAERPEGSISTLTIQRTEQRDSAMYRCASSLGRKGGATEAFFGQGTRLTVV.